These 15 T cell receptor beta chains were all obtained from the same sample, sequenced in a study of response to subunit inactivated influenza vaccine. TCRdb reprocessed the RT-PCR reads via MiXCR and lists one record per CDR3 protein. The sample gives 650,000 or so distinct CDR3 sequences, less than 15% of which show up once; around 7.6% is in the top ten. The material sequenced was PBMCs from blood, taken 14 to 15 days before vaccination. The receptors were sampled from a man in his fifties who received an inactivated influenza vaccine.

This clonotype was detected only a few times. The CDR3 DNA reads TGTGCCAGCCGAAGGGGAGGTTTTGGCCGGTACAATGAGCAGTTCTTC. It codes for CASRRGGFGRYNEQFF. The chain joins TRBV28 to TRBJ2-1; perhaps TRBD2 as D (6 bases). The germline V gene encodes CDR1 MDHEN and CDR2 SYDVKM. The CDR3 is 16 amino acids. V was shortened by 8 bases and J by 4 bases, with 21 bases between the two germline ends.

The rearrangement joins TRBV11-2 to TRBJ2-2; D is possibly TRBD2 (5 bases). The germline V gene has CDR1 SGHAT and CDR2 FQNNGV. Trimming took off 5 bases at V and 4 bases at J, with 17 bases between the two ends. CDR3 size: 16 residues. CDR3 nucleotides: TGTGCCAGCAGCCCAAATCGGGCGGCGGGCACCGGGGAGCTGTTTTTT. This translates into CASSPNRAAGTGELFF.

The gene calls are TRBV2 and TRBJ1-2; possibly TRBD1 for D (6 bases). This CDR3 spans 12 amino acids. Trimming cost V 2 bases and J 7 bases, with 8 bases left between them. CDR1 and CDR2 from the germline V gene are SNHLY and FYNNEI. CDR3 in amino acids: CASSETGFGYTF. The CDR3 bases are TGTGCCAGCAGTGAAACAGGGTTTGGCTACACCTTC. Together with reference TRBV2 and TRBJ1-2, the CDR3 gives the full variable domain: EPEVTQTPSHQVTQMGQEVILRCVPISNHLYFYWYRQILGQKVEFLVSFYNNEISEKSEIFDDQFSVERPDGSNFTLKIRSTKLEDSAMYFCASSETGFGYTFGSGTRLTVV.

This clonotype was counted only a few times. The rearrangement links TRBV4-2 to TRBJ2-2, with 8 bases identical to TRBD2. This CDR3 spans 15 amino acids. Trimming took 2 bases from V and 4 from J; bases not matched to a gene: 3. CDR1 LGHNA and CDR2 YNFKEQ come from the germline V gene. CDR3 nucleotides: TGTGCCAGCAGCCAAAGCGGGAGTATCACCGGGGAGCTGTTTTTT. It is translated as CASSQSGSITGELFF.

The chain's CDR3 is CSARPGQVNSYEQYF. CDR3 sequence (DNA): TGCAGTGCCAGGCCGGGACAGGTGAACTCCTACGAGCAGTACTTC. The rearrangement joins TRBV20-1 to TRBJ2-7; 8 positions match TRBD1. The germline CDR1 and CDR2 sequences are DFQATT and SNEGSKA (reference sequence). V shed 6 bases and J 0 bases; nucleotides not matched to a gene: 10. The CDR3 covers 15 residues.

This clonotype was found many times. The gene calls are TRBV28 and TRBJ1-1; D uncertain. The germline gives CDR1 MDHEN, CDR2 SYDVKM. Trimming removed 4 bases from V and 0 bases from J, with 9 bases in between. This CDR3 is built from 14 residues. The CDR3 is CASSYTHLNTEAFF. In nucleotides, the CDR3 is TGTGCCAGCAGTTACACACACCTGAACACTGAAGCTTTCTTT.

The chain links TRBV10-3 to TRBJ2-2; 7 nucleotides agree with TRBD1. This CDR3 has 14 amino acids. V was pared by 7 bases and J by 5 bases, with 7 bases of the junction left unmatched. Per the germline V gene, CDR1 is ENHRY and CDR2 is SYGVKD. This chain's CDR3 is CAITQGVVTGELFF. In nucleotides, the CDR3 is TGTGCCATCACCCAGGGGGTTGTTACCGGGGAGCTGTTTTTT.

This sequence joins TRBV7-9 and TRBJ2-1, with 7 bases identical to TRBD1. With V trimmed by 4 bases and J by 4 bases, 10 bases remained unmatched. The V gene's germline CDR1 is SEHNR and CDR2 FQNEAQ (reference sequence). The CDR3 contains 16 residues. CDR3 in DNA: TGTGCCAGCAGCTCCCTTGCCAGGGACAGATACAATGAGCAGTTCTTC. Its translation is CASSSLARDRYNEQFF.

This chain joins TRBV6-5 and TRBJ2-7; D possibly corresponds to TRBD2 (5 bases). CDR1 is MNHEY and CDR2 is SVGAGI in the germline V gene. Trimming removed 0 bases at V and 5 bases at J, with 11 bases between. The CDR3 contains 14 residues. CDR3 region: CASSYSSRVDEQYF. The CDR3 region has the DNA TGTGCCAGCAGTTACTCGTCGCGGGTGGACGAGCAGTACTTC.

The rearrangement links TRBV20-1 to TRBJ2-1, with 9 bases matching TRBD1. This CDR3 spans 15 amino acids. V shed 6 bases, J shed 4 bases, and the junction held 10 bases outside the gene matches. The V gene's germline CDR1 is DFQATT and CDR2 SNEGSKA (reference sequence). CDR3 sequence: CSAEAWDRAYNEQFF. For the CDR3, the DNA is TGCAGTGCGGAGGCCTGGGACAGGGCTTACAATGAGCAGTTCTTC.

This clonotype was recorded many times. The chain combines TRBV5-1 with TRBJ1-1, with unresolved D. V dropped 2 bases and J dropped 5 bases, with 13 bases sitting between them. The CDR3 has 14 amino acids. Germline loops: CDR1 SGHRS, CDR2 YFSETQ. In DNA form, the CDR3 reads TGCGCCAGCAGCTTAGCCCCCTGGGTTACTGAAGCTTTCTTT. Translation: CASSLAPWVTEAFF.

The chain couples TRBV5-1 to TRBJ2-3, with a possible D match to TRBD2 (5 bases). The CDR3 is 13 amino acids. V dropped 4 bases and J dropped 4 bases, with 10 bases sitting between them. Germline V gene sequence: CDR1 SGHRS, CDR2 YFSETQ. The CDR3: CASSPRTSDTQYF. In DNA, the CDR3 is TGCGCCAGCAGCCCGCGGACTTCAGATACGCAGTATTTT.

This clonotype was seen a few times. This chain joins TRBV21-1 and TRBJ2-3; TRBD2, the table's D call, was not compared with the DNA. TRBV21-1 is deemed a pseudogene. This CDR3 region has 16 residues. For the CDR3, the DNA is TGTGCCAGCAGCAAGTACCGCCGGGGCCCCACAGATACGCAGTATTTT. It translates to CASSKYRRGPTDTQYF.

The chain employs TRBV27 and TRBJ2-5; D is tentatively TRBD1 or TRBD2 (6 bases each). The V end lost 6 bases, the J end lost 5 bases, and 16 bases lay between the germline ends. The CDR3 consists of 14 residues. Germline V lookup: CDR1 MNHEY, CDR2 SMNVEV (reference sequence). The chain's CDR3 is CASSPLGGLETQYF. CDR3 bases: TGTGCCAGCAGCCCCTTAGGGGGGTTGGAGACCCAGTACTTC.

This clonotype has at least ten counts. The chain joins TRBV28 to TRBJ2-6; no firm D call. This CDR3 has 16 residues. The V gene's germline CDR1 is MDHEN and CDR2 SYDVKM. Trimming left V 5 bases short and J 0 bases short, with 11 bases between. The DNA for the CDR3 is TGTGCCAGCAGTCCTCTGATACACTCTGGGGCCAACGTCCTGACTTTC. Its protein product is CASSPLIHSGANVLTF.